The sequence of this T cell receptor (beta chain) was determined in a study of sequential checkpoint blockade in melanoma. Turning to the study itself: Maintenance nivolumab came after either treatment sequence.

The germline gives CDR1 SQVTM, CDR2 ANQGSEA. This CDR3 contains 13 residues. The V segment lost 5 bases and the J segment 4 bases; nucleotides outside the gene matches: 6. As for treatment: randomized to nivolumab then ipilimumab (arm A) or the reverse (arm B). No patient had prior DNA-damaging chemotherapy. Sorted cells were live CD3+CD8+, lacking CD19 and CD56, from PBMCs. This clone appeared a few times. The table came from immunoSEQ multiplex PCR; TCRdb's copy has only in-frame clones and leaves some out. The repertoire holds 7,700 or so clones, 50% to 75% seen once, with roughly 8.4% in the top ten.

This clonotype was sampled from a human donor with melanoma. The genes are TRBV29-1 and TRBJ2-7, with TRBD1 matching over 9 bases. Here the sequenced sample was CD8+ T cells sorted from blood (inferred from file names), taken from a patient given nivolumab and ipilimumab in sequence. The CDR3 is CSVITGGTYEQYF. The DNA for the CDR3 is TGCAGCGTTATAACAGGGGGCACATACGAGCAGTACTTC.